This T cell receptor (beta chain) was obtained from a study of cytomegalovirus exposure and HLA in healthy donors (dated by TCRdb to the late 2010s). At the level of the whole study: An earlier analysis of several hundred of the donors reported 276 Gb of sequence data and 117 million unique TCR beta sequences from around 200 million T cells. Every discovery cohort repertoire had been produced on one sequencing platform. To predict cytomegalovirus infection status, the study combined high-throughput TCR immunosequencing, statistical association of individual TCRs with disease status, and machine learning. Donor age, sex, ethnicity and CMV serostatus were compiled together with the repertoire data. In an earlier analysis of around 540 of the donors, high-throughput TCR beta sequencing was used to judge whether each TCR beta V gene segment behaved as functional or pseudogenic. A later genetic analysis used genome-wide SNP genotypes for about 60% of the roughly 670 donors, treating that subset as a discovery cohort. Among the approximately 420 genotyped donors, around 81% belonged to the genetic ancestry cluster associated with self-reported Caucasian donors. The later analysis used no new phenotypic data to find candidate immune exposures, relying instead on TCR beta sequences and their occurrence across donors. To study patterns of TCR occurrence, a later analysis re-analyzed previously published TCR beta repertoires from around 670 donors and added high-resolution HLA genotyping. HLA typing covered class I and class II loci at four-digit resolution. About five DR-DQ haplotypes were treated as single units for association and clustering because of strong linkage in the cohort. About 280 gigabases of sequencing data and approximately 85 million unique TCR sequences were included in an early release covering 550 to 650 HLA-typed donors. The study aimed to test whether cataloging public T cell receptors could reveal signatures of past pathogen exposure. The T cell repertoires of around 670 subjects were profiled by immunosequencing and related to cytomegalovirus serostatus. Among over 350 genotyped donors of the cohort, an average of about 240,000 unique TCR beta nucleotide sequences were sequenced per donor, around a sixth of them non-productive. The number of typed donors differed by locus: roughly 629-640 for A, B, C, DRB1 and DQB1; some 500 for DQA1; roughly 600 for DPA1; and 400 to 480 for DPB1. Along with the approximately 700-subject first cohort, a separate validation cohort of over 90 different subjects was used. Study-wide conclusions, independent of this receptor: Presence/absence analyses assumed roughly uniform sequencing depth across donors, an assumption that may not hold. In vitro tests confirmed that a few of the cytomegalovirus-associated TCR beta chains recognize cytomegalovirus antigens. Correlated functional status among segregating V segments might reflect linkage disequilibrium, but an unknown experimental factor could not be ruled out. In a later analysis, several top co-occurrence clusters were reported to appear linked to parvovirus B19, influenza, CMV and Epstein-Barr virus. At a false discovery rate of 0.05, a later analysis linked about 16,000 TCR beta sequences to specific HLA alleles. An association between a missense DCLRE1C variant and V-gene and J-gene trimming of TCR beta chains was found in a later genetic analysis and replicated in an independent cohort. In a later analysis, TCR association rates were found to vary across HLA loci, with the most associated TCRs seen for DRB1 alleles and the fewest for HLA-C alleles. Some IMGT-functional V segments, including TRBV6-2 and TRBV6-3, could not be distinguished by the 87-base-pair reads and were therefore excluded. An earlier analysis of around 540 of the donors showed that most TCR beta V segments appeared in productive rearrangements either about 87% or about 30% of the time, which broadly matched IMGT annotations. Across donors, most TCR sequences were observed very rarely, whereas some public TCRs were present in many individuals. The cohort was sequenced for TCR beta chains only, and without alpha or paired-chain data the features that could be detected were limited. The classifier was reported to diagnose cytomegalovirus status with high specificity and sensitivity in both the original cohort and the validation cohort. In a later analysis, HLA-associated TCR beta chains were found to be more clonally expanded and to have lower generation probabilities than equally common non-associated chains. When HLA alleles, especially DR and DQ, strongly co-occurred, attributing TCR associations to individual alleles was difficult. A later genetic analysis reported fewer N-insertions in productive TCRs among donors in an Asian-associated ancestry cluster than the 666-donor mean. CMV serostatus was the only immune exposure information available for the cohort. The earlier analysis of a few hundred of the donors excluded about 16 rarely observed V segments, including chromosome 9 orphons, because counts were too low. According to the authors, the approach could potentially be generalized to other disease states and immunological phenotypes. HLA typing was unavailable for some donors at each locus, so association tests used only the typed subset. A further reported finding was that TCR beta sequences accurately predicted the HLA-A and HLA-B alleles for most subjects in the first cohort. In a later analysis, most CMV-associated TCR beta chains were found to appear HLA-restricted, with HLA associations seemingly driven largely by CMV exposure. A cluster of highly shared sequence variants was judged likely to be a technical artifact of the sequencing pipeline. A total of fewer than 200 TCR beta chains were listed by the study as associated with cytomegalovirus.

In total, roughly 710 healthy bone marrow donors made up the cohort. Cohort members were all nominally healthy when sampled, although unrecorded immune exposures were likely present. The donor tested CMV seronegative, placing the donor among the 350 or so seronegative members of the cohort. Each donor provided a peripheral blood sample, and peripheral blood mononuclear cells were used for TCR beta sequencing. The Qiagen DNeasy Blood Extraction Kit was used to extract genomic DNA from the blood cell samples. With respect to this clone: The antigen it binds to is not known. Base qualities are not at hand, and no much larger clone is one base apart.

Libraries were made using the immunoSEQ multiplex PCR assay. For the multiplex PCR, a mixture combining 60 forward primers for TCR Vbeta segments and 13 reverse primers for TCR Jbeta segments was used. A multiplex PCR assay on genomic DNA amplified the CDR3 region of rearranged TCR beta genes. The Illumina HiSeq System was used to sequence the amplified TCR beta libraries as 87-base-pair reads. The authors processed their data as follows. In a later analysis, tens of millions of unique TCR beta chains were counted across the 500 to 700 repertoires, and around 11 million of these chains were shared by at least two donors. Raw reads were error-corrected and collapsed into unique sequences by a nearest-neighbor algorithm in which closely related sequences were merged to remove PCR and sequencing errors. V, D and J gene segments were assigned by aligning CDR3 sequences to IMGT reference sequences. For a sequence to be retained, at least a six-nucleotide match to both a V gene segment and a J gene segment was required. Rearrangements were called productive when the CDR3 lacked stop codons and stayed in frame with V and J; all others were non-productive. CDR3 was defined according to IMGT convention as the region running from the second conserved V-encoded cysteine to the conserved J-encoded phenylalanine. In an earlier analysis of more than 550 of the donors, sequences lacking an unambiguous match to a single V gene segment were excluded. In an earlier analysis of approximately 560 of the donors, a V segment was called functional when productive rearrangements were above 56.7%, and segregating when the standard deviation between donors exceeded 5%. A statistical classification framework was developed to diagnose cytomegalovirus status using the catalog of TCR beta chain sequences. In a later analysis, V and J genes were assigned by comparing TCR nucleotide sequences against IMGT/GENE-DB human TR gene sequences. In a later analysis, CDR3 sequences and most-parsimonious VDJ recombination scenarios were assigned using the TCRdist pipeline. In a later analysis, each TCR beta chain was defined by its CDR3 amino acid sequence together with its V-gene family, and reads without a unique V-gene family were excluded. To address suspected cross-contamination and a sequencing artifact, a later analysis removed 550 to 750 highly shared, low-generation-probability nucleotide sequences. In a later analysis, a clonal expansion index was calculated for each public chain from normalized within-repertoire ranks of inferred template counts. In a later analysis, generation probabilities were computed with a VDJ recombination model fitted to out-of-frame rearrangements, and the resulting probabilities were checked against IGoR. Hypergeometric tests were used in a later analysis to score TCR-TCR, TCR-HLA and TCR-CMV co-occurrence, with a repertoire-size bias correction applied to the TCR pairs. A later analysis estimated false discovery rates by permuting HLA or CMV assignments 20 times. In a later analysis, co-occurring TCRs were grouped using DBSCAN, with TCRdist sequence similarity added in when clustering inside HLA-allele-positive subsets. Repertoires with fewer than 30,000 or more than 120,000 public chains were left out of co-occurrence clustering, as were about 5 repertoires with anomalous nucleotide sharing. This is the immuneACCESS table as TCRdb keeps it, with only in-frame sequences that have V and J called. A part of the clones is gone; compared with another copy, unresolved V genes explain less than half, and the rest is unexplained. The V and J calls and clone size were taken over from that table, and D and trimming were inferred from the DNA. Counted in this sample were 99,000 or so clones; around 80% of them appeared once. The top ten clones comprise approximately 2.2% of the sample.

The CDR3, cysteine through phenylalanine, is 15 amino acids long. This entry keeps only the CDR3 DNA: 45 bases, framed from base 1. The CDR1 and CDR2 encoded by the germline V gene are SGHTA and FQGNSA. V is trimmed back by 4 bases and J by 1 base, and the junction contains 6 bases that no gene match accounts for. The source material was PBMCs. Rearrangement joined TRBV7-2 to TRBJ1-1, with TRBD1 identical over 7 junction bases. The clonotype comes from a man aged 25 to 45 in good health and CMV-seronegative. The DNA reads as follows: TGTGCCAGCAGCTCGCTAGGGACAGCGAACACTGAAGCTTTCTTT. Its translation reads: CASSSLGTANTEAFF.